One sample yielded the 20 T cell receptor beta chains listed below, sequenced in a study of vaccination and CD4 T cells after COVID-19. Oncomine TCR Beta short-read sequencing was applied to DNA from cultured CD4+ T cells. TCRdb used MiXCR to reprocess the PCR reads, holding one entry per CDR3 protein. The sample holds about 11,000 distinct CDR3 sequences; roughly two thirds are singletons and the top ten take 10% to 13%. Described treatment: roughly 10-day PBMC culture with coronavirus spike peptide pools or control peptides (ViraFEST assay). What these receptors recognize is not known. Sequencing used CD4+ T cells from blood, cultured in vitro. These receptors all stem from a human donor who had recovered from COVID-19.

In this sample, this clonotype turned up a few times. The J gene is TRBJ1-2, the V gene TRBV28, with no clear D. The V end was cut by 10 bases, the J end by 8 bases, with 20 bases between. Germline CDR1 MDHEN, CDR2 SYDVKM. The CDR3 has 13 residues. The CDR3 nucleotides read TGTGCCACCTCCTTCCCCAAGTCGCTGGGCTACACCTTC. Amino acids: CATSFPKSLGYTF.

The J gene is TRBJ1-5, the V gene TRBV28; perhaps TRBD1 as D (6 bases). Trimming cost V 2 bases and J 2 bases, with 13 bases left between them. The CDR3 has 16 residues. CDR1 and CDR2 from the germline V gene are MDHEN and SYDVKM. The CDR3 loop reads CASSLRGGTGNQPQHF. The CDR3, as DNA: TGTGCCAGCAGTTTACGTGGGGGCACTGGCAATCAGCCCCAGCATTTT.

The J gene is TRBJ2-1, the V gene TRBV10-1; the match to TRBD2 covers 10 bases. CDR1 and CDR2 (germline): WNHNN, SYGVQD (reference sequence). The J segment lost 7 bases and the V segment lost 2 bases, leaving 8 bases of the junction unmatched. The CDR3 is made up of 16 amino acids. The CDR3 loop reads CASSETSGIIGNEQFF. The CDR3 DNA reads TGCGCCAGCAGTGAGACTAGCGGGATTATTGGGAATGAGCAGTTCTTC.

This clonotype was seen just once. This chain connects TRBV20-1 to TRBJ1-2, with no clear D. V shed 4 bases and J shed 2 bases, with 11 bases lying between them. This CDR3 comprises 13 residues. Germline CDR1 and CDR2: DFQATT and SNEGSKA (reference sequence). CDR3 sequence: CSAKDGFNYGYTF. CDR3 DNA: TGCAGTGCTAAGGACGGATTCAACTATGGCTACACCTTC.

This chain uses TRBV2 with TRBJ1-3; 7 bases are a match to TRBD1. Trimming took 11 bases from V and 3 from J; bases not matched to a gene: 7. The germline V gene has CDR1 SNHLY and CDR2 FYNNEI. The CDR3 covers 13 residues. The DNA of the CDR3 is TGTGCCGTGACGGACAGGATTGGAAACACCATATATTTT. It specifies CAVTDRIGNTIYF.

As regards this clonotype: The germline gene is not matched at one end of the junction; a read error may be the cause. The CDR3, as DNA: TGTGCTAGCAGCCTGACAGGGGGCGTGGGTGAAAAACTGTTTTTT. It codes for CASSLTGGVGEKLFF. The rearrangement links TRBV7-7 to TRBJ1-4; 10 nucleotides line up with TRBD1. CDR1 SSHAT and CDR2 FNYEAQ come from the germline V gene (reference sequence). This CDR3 is 15 amino acids long.

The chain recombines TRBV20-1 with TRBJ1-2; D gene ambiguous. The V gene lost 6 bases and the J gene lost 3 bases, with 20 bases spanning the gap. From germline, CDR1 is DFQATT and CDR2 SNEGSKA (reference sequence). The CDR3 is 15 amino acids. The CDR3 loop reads CSAHSGAQWDYGYTF. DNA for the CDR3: TGCAGTGCGCACTCGGGAGCCCAGTGGGACTATGGCTACACCTTC.

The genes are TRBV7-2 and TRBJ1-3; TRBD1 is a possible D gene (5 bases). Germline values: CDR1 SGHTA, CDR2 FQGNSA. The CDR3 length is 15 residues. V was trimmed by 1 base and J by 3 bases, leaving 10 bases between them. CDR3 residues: CASSLGGGYGNTIYF. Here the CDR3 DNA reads TGTGCCAGCAGCTTAGGTGGGGGTTATGGAAACACCATATATTTT.

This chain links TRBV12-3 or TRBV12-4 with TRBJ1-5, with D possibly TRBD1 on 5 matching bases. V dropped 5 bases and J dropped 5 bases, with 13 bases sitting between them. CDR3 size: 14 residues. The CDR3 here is CASSRPGSHQPQHF. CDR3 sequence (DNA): TGTGCCAGCAGTAGACCAGGGTCTCATCAGCCCCAGCATTTT.

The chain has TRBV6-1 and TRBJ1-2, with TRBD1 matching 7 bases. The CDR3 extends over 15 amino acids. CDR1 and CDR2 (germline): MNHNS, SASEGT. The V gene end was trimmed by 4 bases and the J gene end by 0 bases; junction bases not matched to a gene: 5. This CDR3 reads CASSGGDSTNYGYTF. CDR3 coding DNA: TGTGCCAGCAGTGGGGGGGACAGCACTAACTATGGCTACACCTTC.

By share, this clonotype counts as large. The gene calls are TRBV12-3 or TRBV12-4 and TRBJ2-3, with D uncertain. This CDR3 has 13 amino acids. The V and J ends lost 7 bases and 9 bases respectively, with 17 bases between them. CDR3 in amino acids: CASIPPGSGTQYF. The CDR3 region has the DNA TGTGCCAGCATCCCCCCCGGTTCTGGAACGCAGTATTTT.

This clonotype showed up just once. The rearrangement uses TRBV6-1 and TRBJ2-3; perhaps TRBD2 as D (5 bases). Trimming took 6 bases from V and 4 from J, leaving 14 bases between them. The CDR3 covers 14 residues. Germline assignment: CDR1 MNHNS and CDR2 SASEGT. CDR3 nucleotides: TGTGCCAGCAGCCCCTACGGGGTTCCAGATACGCAGTATTTT. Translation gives CASSPYGVPDTQYF.

CDR3 bases: TGCGCCAGCAGCCAAGATATATCGCAAGGGGTAAAACTGTTTTTT. Amino acid sequence: CASSQDISQGVKLFF. The rearrangement links TRBV4-3 to TRBJ1-4; maybe TRBD1 (5 bases). This CDR3 has 15 amino acids. Per the germline V gene, CDR1 is LGHNA and CDR2 is YSLEER. The V end lost 0 bases, the J end lost 10 bases, and 15 bases lay between the germline ends.

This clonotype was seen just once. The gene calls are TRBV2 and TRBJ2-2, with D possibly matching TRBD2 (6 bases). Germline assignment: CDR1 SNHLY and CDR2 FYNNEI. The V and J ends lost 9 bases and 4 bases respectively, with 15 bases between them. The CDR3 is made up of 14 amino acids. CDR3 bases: TGTGCCAGTAGCGGAACAGGATTCACCGGGGAGCTGTTTTTT. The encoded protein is CASSGTGFTGELFF.

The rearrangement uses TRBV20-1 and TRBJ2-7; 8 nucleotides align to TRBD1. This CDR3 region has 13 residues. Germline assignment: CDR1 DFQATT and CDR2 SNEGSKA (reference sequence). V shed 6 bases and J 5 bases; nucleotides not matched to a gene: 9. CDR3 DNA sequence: TGCAGTGCCCCGAGGACAGGGTTGGACGAGCAGTACTTC. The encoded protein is CSAPRTGLDEQYF.

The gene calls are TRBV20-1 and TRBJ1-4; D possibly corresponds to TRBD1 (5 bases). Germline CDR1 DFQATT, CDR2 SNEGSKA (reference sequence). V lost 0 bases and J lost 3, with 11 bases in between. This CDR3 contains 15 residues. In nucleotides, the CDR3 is TGCAGTGCTAGAGATTTTGGGGCAGCTAATGAAAAACTGTTTTTT. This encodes CSARDFGAANEKLFF.

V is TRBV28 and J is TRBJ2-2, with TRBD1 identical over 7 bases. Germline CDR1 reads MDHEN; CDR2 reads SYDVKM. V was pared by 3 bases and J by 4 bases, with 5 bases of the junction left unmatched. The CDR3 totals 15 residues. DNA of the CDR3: TGTGCCAGCAGTTTGGTACAGGGGTCCACCGGGGAGCTGTTTTTT. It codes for CASSLVQGSTGELFF.

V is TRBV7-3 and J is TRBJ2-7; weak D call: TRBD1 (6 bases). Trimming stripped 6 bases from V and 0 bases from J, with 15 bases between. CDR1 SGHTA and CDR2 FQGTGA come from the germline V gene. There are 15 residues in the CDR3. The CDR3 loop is CASRNRDKSSYEQYF. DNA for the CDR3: TGTGCCAGCAGAAACAGGGATAAGAGCTCCTACGAGCAGTACTTC.

The CDR3 loop is CASSRGGANEQYF. For the CDR3, the DNA is TGCGCCAGCAGCCGTGGGGGGGCCAACGAGCAGTACTTC. This chain joins TRBV5-1 and TRBJ2-4; D possibly corresponds to TRBD2 (7 bases). The tail of the sequence fits TRBJ2-7 better, so the J call may be wrong. CDR3 length: 13 amino acids. The germline gives CDR1 SGHRS, CDR2 YFSETQ.

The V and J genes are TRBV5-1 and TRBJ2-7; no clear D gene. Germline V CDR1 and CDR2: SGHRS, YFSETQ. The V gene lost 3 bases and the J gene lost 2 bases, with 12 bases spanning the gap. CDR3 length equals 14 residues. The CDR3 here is CASSWSSLTYEQYF. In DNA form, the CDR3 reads TGCGCCAGCAGCTGGAGCAGCCTGACCTACGAGCAGTACTTC.